Listed below are T cell receptor beta chains from one sample, sequenced in a study of regulatory T cells in long-lasting Graves disease. TCRdb called the multiplex PCR reads again in MiXCR, with one record for every CDR3 protein. The sample shows nearly 350,000 distinct CDR3 sequences, 20% of them seen only once. The specimen was peripheral blood mononuclear cells (PBMCs), collected when the disease was refractory, from a patient treated with antithyroid drugs. All receptors come from a female donor with Graves disease. Each CDR3 is given with its conserved first and last residue. A D gene is named only where the DNA matches it firmly. A clone size is listed for some rows: how often the clone was seen (once, few, many), or a class if it is expanded.

TRBJ1-1 NA many TRBV7-2 TGTGCCAGCAGCTTATCCCTGGGCACGCGCACTGAAGCTTTCTTT CASSLSLGTRTEAFF
TRBJ2-6 NA few TRBV3-1 TGTGCCAGCAGCACAGGGTGGTCTGGGGCCAACGTCCTGACTTTC CASSTGWSGANVLTF
TRBJ2-2 NA few TRBV30 TGTGCCTGGGGGGTCCAGGGCCGCACCGGGGAGCTGTTTTTT CAWGVQGRTGELFF
TRBJ2-7 NA NA TRBV27 TGTGCCAGCAGCCCCAGGGGATCCTCCTACGAGCAGTACTTC CASSPRGSSYEQYF
TRBJ2-7 NA many TRBV12-3/TRBV12-4 TGTGCCAGCAACCCTGGGGGGACCTACGAGCAGTACTTC CASNPGGTYEQYF
TRBJ2-7 NA few TRBV3-1 TGTGCCAGCAGCCAAGATTGGGGCGGGAACGAGCAGTACTTC CASSQDWGGNEQYF
TRBJ1-1 TRBD1 NA TRBV7-6 TGTGCCAGCAGCTTAGCAACGGGACAGTTGAACACTGAAGCTTTCTTT CASSLATGQLNTEAFF
TRBJ1-4 TRBD1 many TRBV2 TGTGCCAGCAGATCTGACAGGGCGATTAATGAAAAACTGTTTTTT CASRSDRAINEKLFF
TRBJ1-1 NA many TRBV20-1 TGCAGTGCTAGAGGAGGGGGCACTGAAGCTTTCTTT CSARGGGTEAFF
TRBJ2-7 TRBD2 many TRBV28 TGTGCCAGCAGTTTCCAGACAGCGGGGGGCTACGAGCAGTACTTC CASSFQTAGGYEQYF
TRBJ2-7 TRBD1 many TRBV27 TGTGCCAGCAGCCCCGGGACAGTCCCTCACGAGCAGTACTTC CASSPGTVPHEQYF
TRBJ1-1 NA few TRBV29-1 TGCAGCGCCGAACTCAGAGCGGACACTGAAGCTTTCTTT CSAELRADTEAFF
TRBJ1-2 NA NA TRBV4-3 TGCGCCAGCAGCCAAGACCCCGGGATAAGGGGCTACACCTTC CASSQDPGIRGYTF
TRBJ1-2 TRBD1 NA TRBV15 TGTGCCACCAGCAGAGAGACAGGGGTGAGAGGCTACACCTTC CATSRETGVRGYTF
TRBJ1-1 NA many TRBV7-8 TGTGCCAGCAGCTTAGCGCGGGTCCATATGAACACTGAAGCTTTCTTT CASSLARVHMNTEAFF
TRBJ2-1 NA NA TRBV28 TGTGCCAGCAGTTTAAGGCAGCGTTACAATGAGCAGTTCTTC CASSLRQRYNEQFF
TRBJ1-1 TRBD1 NA TRBV20-1 TGCAGTGCTAGCAGGGGGTACATGAACACTGAAGCTTTCTTT CSASRGYMNTEAFF
TRBJ1-5 NA few TRBV19 TGTGCCAGTAGTATTGGGTCATCGGGGCCCCAGCATTTT CASSIGSSGPQHF
TRBJ1-2 NA many TRBV2 TGTGCCAGCAGTGAGGAGGGCGCGGATGGCTACACCTTC CASSEEGADGYTF
TRBJ1-2 NA many TRBV28 TGTGCCAGCAGCGACGTCTATGGCTACACCTTC CASSDVYGYTF
TRBJ2-3 TRBD2 NA TRBV9 TGTGCCAGCAGCCTCCTAGCGGGAGGTTATGCAGATACGCAGTATTTT CASSLLAGGYADTQYF
TRBJ1-2 TRBD1 few TRBV19 TGTGCCAGTAGTATCGGGGACAGCGGCTACACCTTC CASSIGDSGYTF
TRBJ1-2 NA many TRBV28 TGTGCCAGCAGTTTACTCCAGGGGCTTACGTCTGGCTACACCTTC CASSLLQGLTSGYTF
TRBJ1-5 NA many TRBV20-1 TGCAGTGCTTACGACGTGCCCCTTTTCGGACCTTTTCATAGCAATCAGCCCCAGCATTTT CSAYDVPLFGPFHSNQPQHF
TRBJ2-2 NA once TRBV6-1 TGTGCCTCCGGGAAAAGCGCGAACACCGGGGAGCTGTTTTTT CASGKSANTGELFF
TRBJ1-2 TRBD1 many TRBV20-1 TGCAGTGCTAGCGGGACAGGGGGCTATGGCTACACCTTC CSASGTGGYGYTF
TRBJ2-7 TRBD2 NA TRBV20-1 TGCAGTGCCCTGAGCGGGGAAAAATACGAGCAGTACTTC CSALSGEKYEQYF
TRBJ2-7 NA few TRBV20-1 TGCAGCGTCCGGGGAATAGGTAGCGAGCAGTACTTC CSVRGIGSEQYF
TRBJ2-2 NA NA TRBV20-1 TGCAGTGCTAAGAGAGTTGGACGTCACACCGGGGAGCTGTTTTTT CSAKRVGRHTGELFF
TRBJ1-2 TRBD1 few TRBV7-9 TGTGCCAGCAGGCCCACAGGGGGCATAGGTGGCTACACCTTC CASRPTGGIGGYTF
TRBJ1-4 NA many TRBV27 TGTGCCAGCAGATTACAGGGAACTAATGAAAAACTGTTTTTT CASRLQGTNEKLFF
TRBJ2-7 NA NA TRBV29-1 TGCAGCGTTGCGGGGGGCCATACGGACGAGCAGTACTTC CSVAGGHTDEQYF
TRBJ1-2 TRBD1 NA TRBV15 TGTGCCACCAGCAGAGAGCAGGGGGTTGGGTATGGCTACACCTTC CATSREQGVGYGYTF
TRBJ1-6 NA many TRBV18 TGTGCCAGCTCACTTAGGACAGAGAATTCACCCCTCCACTTT CASSLRTENSPLHF
TRBJ2-1 TRBD2 NA TRBV20-1 TGCAGTGCTAGAAGGTTATTGACTAGCGGGAGGGATCGTGATGAGCAGTTCTTC CSARRLLTSGRDRDEQFF
TRBJ1-5 TRBD1 few TRBV12-3/TRBV12-4 TGTGCCAGCAGTCGTCGACAGGGCCCAAATCAGCCCCAGCATTTT CASSRRQGPNQPQHF
TRBJ1-5 NA few TRBV4-2 TGTGCCAGCAGCGTTCCCGGCGCGCAGCCCCAGCATTTT CASSVPGAQPQHF
TRBJ2-5 NA many TRBV6-5 TGTGCCAGCAGTTTCATCGGGGACGGTTGGTACCAAGAGACCCAGTACTTC CASSFIGDGWYQETQYF
TRBJ1-5 NA NA TRBV12-3/TRBV12-4 TGTGCCAGCAGTTCTTTCCGATCGGCCCACAATCAGCCCCAGCATTTT CASSSFRSAHNQPQHF
TRBJ2-2 NA few TRBV7-6 TGTGCCAGCAGCTTAGCCGGTAGCGGCCGCACCGGGGAGCTGTTTTTT CASSLAGSGRTGELFF
TRBJ2-5 NA many TRBV6-1 TGTGCCAGCAGCCCGGGGGGACAACAAGAGACCCAGTACTTC CASSPGGQQETQYF
TRBJ1-2 TRBD1 few TRBV7-9 TGTGCCAGCAGCCTAGAGGGGGGACAGCTTAACTATGGCTACACCTTC CASSLEGGQLNYGYTF
TRBJ1-5 NA many TRBV9 TGTGCCAGCAGCGTGGGGGATAGCAATCAGCCCCAGCATTTT CASSVGDSNQPQHF
TRBJ2-5 NA many TRBV12-3/TRBV12-4 TGTGCCAGCAGCGAACCCGGGACATTACAAGAGACCCAGTACTTC CASSEPGTLQETQYF
TRBJ1-4 NA many TRBV5-1 TGCGCCAGCAGCTCCGATTCAACTAATGAAAAACTGTTTTTT CASSSDSTNEKLFF
TRBJ2-7 NA few TRBV11-3 TGTGCCAGCAGCTCAGACGTGTACGAGCAGTACTTC CASSSDVYEQYF
TRBJ1-4 NA NA TRBV7-9 TGTGCCAGCAGCTTAGGATATACGGCTGAAAAACTGTTTTTT CASSLGYTAEKLFF
TRBJ2-6 NA NA TRBV6-9 TGTGCCAGCAGTTACCCAGGGGACGGGGCCAACGTCCTGACTTTC CASSYPGDGANVLTF